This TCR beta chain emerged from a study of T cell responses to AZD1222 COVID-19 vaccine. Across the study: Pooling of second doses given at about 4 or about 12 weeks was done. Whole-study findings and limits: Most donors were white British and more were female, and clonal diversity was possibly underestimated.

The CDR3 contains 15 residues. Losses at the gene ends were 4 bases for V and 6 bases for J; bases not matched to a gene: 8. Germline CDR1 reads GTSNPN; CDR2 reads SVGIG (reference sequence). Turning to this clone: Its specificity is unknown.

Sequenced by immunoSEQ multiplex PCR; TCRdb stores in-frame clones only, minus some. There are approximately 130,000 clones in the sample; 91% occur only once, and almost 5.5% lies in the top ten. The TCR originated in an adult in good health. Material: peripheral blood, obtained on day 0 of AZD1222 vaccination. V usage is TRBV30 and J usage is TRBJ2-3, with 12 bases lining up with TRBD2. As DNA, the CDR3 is TGTGCCTGGACAACTAGCGGGAGGTTAAGGGATACGCAGTATTTT. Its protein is CAWTTSGRLRDTQYF.